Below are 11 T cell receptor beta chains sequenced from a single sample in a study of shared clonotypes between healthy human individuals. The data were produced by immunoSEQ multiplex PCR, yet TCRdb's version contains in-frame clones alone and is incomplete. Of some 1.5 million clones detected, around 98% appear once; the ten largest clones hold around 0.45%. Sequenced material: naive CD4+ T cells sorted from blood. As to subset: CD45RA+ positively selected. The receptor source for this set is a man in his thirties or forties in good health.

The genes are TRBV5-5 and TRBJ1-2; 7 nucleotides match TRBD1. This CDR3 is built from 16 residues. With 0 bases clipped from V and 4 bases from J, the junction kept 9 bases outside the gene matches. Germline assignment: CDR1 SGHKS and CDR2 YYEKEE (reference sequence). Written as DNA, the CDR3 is TGTGCCAGCAGCTTGGAGGTGAGGGGGCGCAGCTATGGCTACACCTTC. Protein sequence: CASSLEVRGRSYGYTF.

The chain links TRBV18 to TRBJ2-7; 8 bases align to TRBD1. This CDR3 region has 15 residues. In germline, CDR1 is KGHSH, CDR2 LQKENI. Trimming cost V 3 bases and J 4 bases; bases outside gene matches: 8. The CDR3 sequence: CASSPPGQERYEQYF. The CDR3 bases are TGTGCCAGCTCACCGCCGGGACAGGAACGATACGAGCAGTACTTC.

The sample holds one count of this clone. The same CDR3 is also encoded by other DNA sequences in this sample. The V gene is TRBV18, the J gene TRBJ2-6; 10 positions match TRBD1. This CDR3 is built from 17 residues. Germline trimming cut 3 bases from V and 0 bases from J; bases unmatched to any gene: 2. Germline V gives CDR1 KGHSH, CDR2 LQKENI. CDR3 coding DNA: TGTGCCAGCTCACCGGGACAGGGGACCTCTGGGGCCAACGTCCTGACTTTC. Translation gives CASSPGQGTSGANVLTF.

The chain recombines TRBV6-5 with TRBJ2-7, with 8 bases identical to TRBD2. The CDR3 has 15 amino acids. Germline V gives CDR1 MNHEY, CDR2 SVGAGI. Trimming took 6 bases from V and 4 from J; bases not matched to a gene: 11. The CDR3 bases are TGTGCCAGCAGCCCCGGGACTAGGGGGATATACGAGCAGTACTTC. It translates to CASSPGTRGIYEQYF.

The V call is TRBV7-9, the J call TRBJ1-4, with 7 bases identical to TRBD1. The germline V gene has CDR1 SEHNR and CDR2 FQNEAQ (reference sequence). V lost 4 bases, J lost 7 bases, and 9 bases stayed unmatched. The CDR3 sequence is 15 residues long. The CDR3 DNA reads TGTGCCAGCAGCTATCACAGGGGTGGCGGTGAAAAACTGTTTTTT. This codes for CASSYHRGGGEKLFF.

This CDR3 is CASSSLAGAVEQYF. CDR3 in DNA: TGTGCCAGCTCAAGTCTAGCGGGAGCGGTCGAGCAGTACTTC. The chain recombines TRBV18 with TRBJ2-7; 10 nucleotides align to TRBD2. The length of the CDR3 is 14 residues. From germline, CDR1 is KGHSH and CDR2 LQKENI. Germline trimming cut 5 bases from V and 6 bases from J; bases unmatched to any gene: 7. The full variable domain, its missing parts supplied by reference TRBV18 and TRBJ2-7, is NAGVMQNPRHLVRRRGQEARLRCSPMKGHSHVYWYRQLPEEGLKFMVYLQKENIIDESGMPKERFSAEFPKEGPSILRIQQVVRGDSAAYFCASSSLAGAVEQYFGPGTRLTVT.

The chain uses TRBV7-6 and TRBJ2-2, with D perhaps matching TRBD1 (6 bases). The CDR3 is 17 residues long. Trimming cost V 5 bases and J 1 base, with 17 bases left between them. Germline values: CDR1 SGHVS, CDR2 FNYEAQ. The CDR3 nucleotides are TGTGCCAGCAGCGCACGCCCAGGGGCCCTGAACACCGGGGAGCTGTTTTTT. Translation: CASSARPGALNTGELFF.

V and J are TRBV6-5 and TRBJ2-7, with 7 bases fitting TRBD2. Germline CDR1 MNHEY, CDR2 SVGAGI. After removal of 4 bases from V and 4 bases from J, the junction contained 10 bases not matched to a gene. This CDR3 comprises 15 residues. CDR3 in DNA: TGTGCCAGCAGTTGGCGACAGCGGGGCTCTTACGAGCAGTACTTC. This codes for CASSWRQRGSYEQYF.

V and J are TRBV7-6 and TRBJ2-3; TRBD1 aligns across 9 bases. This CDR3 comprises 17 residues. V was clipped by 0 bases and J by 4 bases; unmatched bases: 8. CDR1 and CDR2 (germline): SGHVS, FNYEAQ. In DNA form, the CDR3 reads TGTGCCAGCAGCTTAGCAACCCCGACAGGGGGGGCAGATACGCAGTATTTT. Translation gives CASSLATPTGGADTQYF.

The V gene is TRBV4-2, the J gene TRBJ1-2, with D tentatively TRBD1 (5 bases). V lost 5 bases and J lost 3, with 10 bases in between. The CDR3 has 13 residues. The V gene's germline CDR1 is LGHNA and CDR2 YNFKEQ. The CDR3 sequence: CASSVGGDYGYTF. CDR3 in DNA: TGTGCCAGCAGCGTGGGAGGGGACTATGGCTACACCTTC.

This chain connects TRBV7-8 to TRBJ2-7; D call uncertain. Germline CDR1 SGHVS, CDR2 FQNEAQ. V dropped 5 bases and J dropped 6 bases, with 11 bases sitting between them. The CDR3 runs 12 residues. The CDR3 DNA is TGTGCCAGCAGCCCTCCGACTGGCGAGCAGTACTTC. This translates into CASSPPTGEQYF. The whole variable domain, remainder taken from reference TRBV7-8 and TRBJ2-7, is GAGVSQSPRYKVAKRGQDVALRCDPISGHVSLFWYQQALGQGPEFLTYFQNEAQLDKSGLPSDRFFAERPEGSVSTLKIQRTQQEDSAVYLCASSPPTGEQYFGPGTRLTVT.